One and the same sample provided the 6 T cell receptor beta chains below, sequenced in a study of shared clonotypes between healthy human individuals. The data were produced by immunoSEQ multiplex PCR, yet TCRdb's version contains in-frame clones alone and is incomplete. Here the sample spans more than 1,200,000 clones, roughly 98.5% being singletons. Sequencing was performed on naive CD4+ T cells sorted from blood. Subset in this sample: CD45RA+ positively selected. The receptors were gathered from a man aged 25-40 years in good health.

This clone has a single count. The genes are TRBV30 and TRBJ1-1; a weak D match, TRBD1 (5 bases). Trimming left V 2 bases short and J 8 bases short, with 9 bases between. Germline V lookup: CDR1 GTSNPN, CDR2 SVGIG (reference sequence). The CDR3 has 11 amino acids. CDR3 sequence (DNA): TGTGCCTGGAGTCGGGGCTACGAAGCTTTCTTT. It is translated as CAWSRGYEAFF.

This clone has only one observation. V and J are TRBV5-1 and TRBJ2-1, with 8 bases fitting TRBD2. The V gene end was trimmed by 3 bases and the J gene end by 7 bases; junction bases not matched to a gene: 9. The CDR3 is 15 amino acids. CDR1 and CDR2 (germline): SGHRS, YFSETQ. CDR3 bases: TGCGCCAGCAGCTCGTCCGGGACTAGGAGTAATGAGCAGTTCTTC. Its translation: CASSSSGTRSNEQFF.

This rearrangement joins TRBV19 to TRBJ1-1; possible D gene TRBD1, 5 bases. There are 16 residues in the CDR3. Germline assignment: CDR1 LNHDA and CDR2 SQIVND (reference sequence). V was trimmed by 1 base and J by 1 base, leaving 13 bases between them. In nucleotides, the CDR3 is TGTGCCAGTAGTATAGTAGTAGGCAGGGCGAACACTGAAGCTTTCTTT. This translates into CASSIVVGRANTEAFF.

About this clone itself: Other DNA sequences in this specimen translate into the identical CDR3. The J gene is TRBJ2-1, the V gene TRBV27; 10 bases agree with TRBD2. The CDR3 sequence is 15 residues long. Trimming took 5 bases from V and 4 from J; bases not matched to a gene: 5. Per the germline V gene, CDR1 is MNHEY and CDR2 is SMNVEV (reference sequence). CDR3 sequence (DNA): TGTGCCAGCAGTCTAGGACTAGCGGAGTACAATGAGCAGTTCTTC. Protein: CASSLGLAEYNEQFF.

The genes are TRBV18 and TRBJ2-1; TRBD1 matches at 9 bases. Germline V gives CDR1 KGHSH, CDR2 LQKENI. V shed 4 bases and J 7 bases; nucleotides not matched to a gene: 8. The CDR3 is 15 residues long. The CDR3 DNA reads TGTGCCAGCTCACAACAGGGGGCAGGGAGGAATGAGCAGTTCTTC. The encoded protein is CASSQQGAGRNEQFF.

This clone has just one count. The genes are TRBV15 and TRBJ1-1, with no clear D. Trimming removed 4 bases from V and 0 bases from J, with 12 bases in between. The CDR3 length is 15 residues. CDR1 is LNHNV and CDR2 is YYDKDF in the germline V gene (reference sequence). CDR3 nucleotides: TGTGCCACCAGCATGGGGAAAATCATGAACACTGAAGCTTTCTTT. Translated: CATSMGKIMNTEAFF.